Below, 14 T cell receptor beta chains from the same sample are listed, as sequenced in a study of shared clonotypes between healthy human individuals. Profiled with immunoSEQ multiplex PCR; TCRdb holds only in-frame clones, not every one. The sample lists around 2.5 million clones; 93% were seen once. Sequencing was done on a sample of naive CD4+ T cells from PBMCs. As for subset: CD45RA+ positively selected. These receptors were collected from a man younger than 35 in good health. Some clones in this sample may be carry-over from other donors' samples.

The gene calls are TRBV27 and TRBJ1-1; D gene ambiguous. Trimming shortened V by 2 bases and J by 5 bases, and 3 bases separated the two germline ends. The CDR3 is made up of 11 amino acids. The germline V gene encodes CDR1 MNHEY and CDR2 SMNVEV (reference sequence). This CDR3 is CASSLSTEAFF. The CDR3 bases are TGTGCCAGCAGTTTAAGTACTGAAGCTTTCTTT.

The V gene is TRBV11-2, the J gene TRBJ2-5; D gene ambiguous. The CDR3 spans 15 residues. Germline V lookup: CDR1 SGHAT, CDR2 FQNNGV. V dropped 3 bases and J dropped 4 bases, with 15 bases sitting between them. CDR3 amino acids: CASSFVARWGETQYF. The DNA for the CDR3 is TGTGCCAGCAGCTTTGTAGCTCGGTGGGGAGAGACCCAGTACTTC.

The chain couples TRBV6-6 to TRBJ1-2; no clear D gene. There are 15 residues in the CDR3. Trimming took off 2 bases at V and 8 bases at J, with 18 bases between the two ends. Germline values: CDR1 MNHNY, CDR2 SVGAGI (reference sequence). The CDR3 bases are TGTGCCAGCAGTTACCGGAATGAAGGGCGGAAAGGCTACACCTTC. This encodes CASSYRNEGRKGYTF.

V gene TRBV7-9 combines with J gene TRBJ2-1, with D uncertain. V was trimmed by 1 base and J by 14 bases, leaving 12 bases between them. The germline V gene has CDR1 SEHNR and CDR2 FQNEAQ (reference sequence). This CDR3 has 12 amino acids. CDR3 nucleotide sequence: TGTGCCAGCAGCTTAGGTCCCGGTCCGGAGTTCTTC. Translating it yields CASSLGPGPEFF.

On this clone: Other DNA sequences within the sample encode an identical CDR3. The chain joins TRBV21-1 to TRBJ2-5; the tabulated D call, TRBD2, remains unverified against the DNA. TRBV21-1 is labeled a pseudogene. CDR3 length equals 11 residues. The CDR3 loop reads CASSTEETQYF. CDR3 DNA sequence: TGTGCCAGCAGCACGGAAGAGACCCAGTACTTC.

The genes are TRBV4-3 and TRBJ2-7, with a tentative D call TRBD1 (5 bases). The germline V and J ends were trimmed by 1 base and 3 bases, with 13 bases remaining between them. The CDR3 extends over 15 amino acids. The germline V gene encodes CDR1 LGHNA and CDR2 YSLEER. CDR3 DNA sequence: TGCGCCAGCAGCCAAGGGCAGGGATACCACTACGAGCAGTACTTC. Translation gives CASSQGQGYHYEQYF.

The gene calls are TRBV28 and TRBJ2-7; 8 bases fit TRBD2. The germline V gene has CDR1 MDHEN and CDR2 SYDVKM. V lost 5 bases, J lost 3 bases, and 12 bases stayed unmatched. The length of the CDR3 is 16 residues. This CDR3 is CASSPIGRGFGYEQYF. The DNA for the CDR3 is TGTGCCAGCAGTCCCATCGGGAGGGGCTTCGGCTACGAGCAGTACTTC. The full variable domain, in which reference TRBV28 and TRBJ2-7 provide the parts outside the CDR3, is DVKVTQSSRYLVKRTGEKVFLECVQDMDHENMFWYRQDPGLGLRLIYFSYDVKMKEKGDIPEGYSVSREKKERFSLILESASTNQTSMYLCASSPIGRGFGYEQYFGPGTRLTVT.

In nucleotides, the CDR3 is TGTGCCAGCAGTCAGTCCCCCTACGAGCAGTACTTC. It specifies CASSQSPYEQYF. The gene calls are TRBV2 and TRBJ2-7, with no clear D. V was cut by 5 bases and J by 2 bases, with 7 bases left in between. The CDR3 is made up of 12 amino acids. CDR1 is SNHLY, CDR2 FYNNEI, per germline.

The rearrangement uses TRBV7-3 and TRBJ2-5; D gene unclear. V gave up 6 bases and J gave up 4 bases, with 15 bases separating them. Per germline, CDR1 SGHTA and CDR2 FQGTGA. The CDR3 totals 14 residues. DNA for the CDR3: TGTGCCAGCAGTCCCTCAGTATCGCCAGAGACCCAGTACTTC. Translation: CASSPSVSPETQYF.

The J gene is TRBJ1-1, the V gene TRBV7-9, with TRBD1 matching over 8 bases. Germline V lookup: CDR1 SEHNR, CDR2 FQNEAQ (reference sequence). With 5 bases clipped from V and 1 base from J, the junction kept 6 bases outside the gene matches. The CDR3 consists of 15 residues. CDR3 DNA: TGTGCCAGCAGCCCGCAGGGGGCGAAGAACACTGAAGCTTTCTTT. Its translation is CASSPQGAKNTEAFF.

V usage is TRBV5-1 and J usage is TRBJ2-1, with 14 bases lining up with TRBD2. V dropped 5 bases and J dropped 0; count of bases not matched to a gene: 7. The CDR3 is 18 residues long. The germline V gene has CDR1 SGHRS and CDR2 YFSETQ. The CDR3 DNA reads TGCGCCAGCAGTTCGACTAGCGGGAGGGTGAGCTCCTACAATGAGCAGTTCTTC. It codes for CASSSTSGRVSSYNEQFF.

Worth noting for this clone: Other DNA sequences in the same sample also yield this CDR3. The J gene is TRBJ2-7, the V gene TRBV5-1, with a tentative D call TRBD2 (5 bases). Trimming shortened V by 0 bases and J by 5 bases, and 6 bases separated the two germline ends. From germline, CDR1 is SGHRS and CDR2 YFSETQ. CDR3 length: 12 residues. The CDR3 nucleotides read TGCGCCAGCAGCTTGGGGCGGGACGAGCAGTACTTC. Translated, it gives CASSLGRDEQYF.

Comments on this clone: Other DNA sequences from this sample encode an identical CDR3 as well. The chain carries TRBV28 and TRBJ2-1; tentatively, D is TRBD2 (6 bases). Trimming left V 2 bases short and J 3 bases short, with 8 bases between. Germline V CDR1 and CDR2: MDHEN, SYDVKM. CDR3 length equals 14 residues. Written as DNA, the CDR3 is TGTGCCAGCAGTTTAGCGGGGTACTACAATGAGCAGTTCTTC. Translated, it gives CASSLAGYYNEQFF.

The chain couples TRBV27 to TRBJ1-2; weak D call: TRBD1 (6 bases). Per germline, CDR1 MNHEY and CDR2 SMNVEV (reference sequence). Trimming pared 6 bases from V and 8 bases from J, leaving 22 bases between. This CDR3 has 15 residues. Here the CDR3 DNA reads TGTGCCAGCAGCCCCCTCGGGGCAGGGGAAAGGGGCTACACCTTC. This translates into CASSPLGAGERGYTF.